This T cell receptor beta chain emerged from a study of T cells in Graves' hyperthyroidism and ophthalmopathy. The TCR beta CDR3 regions underwent amplification using RNA transcripts as the source. HTBI primers drove first-round RT-PCR of the TCR CDR3. TCRdb called the multiplex PCR reads again in MiXCR, with one record for every CDR3 protein. Among about 160,000 distinct CDR3 sequences listed, around 8.9% were seen once. CDR3 length: 14 residues. With 6 bases clipped from V and 15 bases from J, the junction kept 17 bases outside the gene matches. Study conclusions and caveats: The blood repertoire included most of the expanded thyroid clonotypes above 0.001.

This clonotype was observed a handful of times. Its target is unknown. The chain links TRBV12-3 or TRBV12-4 to TRBJ2-1; 7 nucleotides match TRBD1. The clonotype originates from a woman aged 18-29 years with Graves' hyperthyroidism that later progressed to Graves' ophthalmopathy. Source material: blood. This chain's CDR3 is CASRSGTVLNGVFF. CDR3 bases: TGTGCCAGCAGGTCCGGGACAGTCCTAAACGGGGTGTTCTTC.